This TCR beta chain was identified during a study of CD4 T cells in relation to SARS-CoV-2 and coronaviruses. The overall study: The restricting HLA molecule for shared crossreactive spike epitopes was mapped.

The unexposed donors gave CD4+ T cells in about 2010-2019, prior to COVID-19. Points on this clone: No antigen is known for it.

Overall study findings and caveats: Crossreactive clones expanded significantly less to SARS-CoV-2 than monoreactive clones.

The method was immunoSEQ multiplex PCR; TCRdb's version includes in-frame clones alone and lacks a portion of them. Among about 55,000 clones listed, around 86% were seen once. Sequences were obtained from memory CD4+ T cells from PBMCs. This receptor was taken from a human donor in good health.

Here the CDR3 DNA reads TGTGCCAGCAGGTCAGGGGGCAATCAGCCCCAGCATTTT. Residues: CASRSGGNQPQHF. The rearrangement uses TRBV2 and TRBJ1-5; possibly TRBD1 for D (6 bases). The CDR3 has 13 residues. Germline V CDR1 and CDR2: SNHLY, FYNNEI. Trimming took off 6 bases at V and 2 bases at J, with 8 bases between the two ends.